These T cell receptor beta chains were read from a single sample in a study of blood T cell repertoires in COVID-19. Data came from immunoSEQ multiplex PCR; TCRdb stores just in-frame clones and leaves some out. The sample yields approximately 390,000 clones, 90% seen once. Material: peripheral blood. The receptors come from a man between 18 and 35 years old with active or convalescent COVID-19. CDR3s include the opening cysteine and the closing phenylalanine or tryptophan. D genes are given only for firm matches. Not every row has a clone size; where given, it reads once, few, many or a size class.

CDR3nt | CDR3aa | d_gene | j_gene | v_gene | abundance
TGTGCCAGTAGCTATAGCAATCAGCCCCAGCATTTT | CASSYSNQPQHF | - | TRBJ1-5 | TRBV12-3/TRBV12-4 | -
TGTGCCAGCAGCTTAACACGAACCGGGGAGCTGTTTTTT | CASSLTRTGELFF | - | TRBJ2-2 | TRBV13 | -
TGTGCCAGCAGCTCCTTTGAGATTGAAGATACGCAGTATTTT | CASSSFEIEDTQYF | - | TRBJ2-3 | TRBV7-9 | -
TGTGCCAGCAGCTTAGGTCCAGGCTCCTACGAGCAGTACTTC | CASSLGPGSYEQYF | - | TRBJ2-7 | TRBV11-2 | -
TGTGCCAGCAGTGAGGCCTCGAGGTGGAGGAACCAAGAGACCCAGTACTTC | CASSEASRWRNQETQYF | - | TRBJ2-5 | TRBV2 | -
TGTGCCAGCAGCCAAGAGCGGGGCCGCCGGGATGAGCAGTTCTTC | CASSQERGRRDEQFF | - | TRBJ2-1 | TRBV4-2 | -
TGTGCCAGCAGGGGGCAGGGGGTAACCTACGAGCAGTACTTC | CASRGQGVTYEQYF | TRBD1 | TRBJ2-7 | TRBV27 | -
TGTGCCAGCAGCTTAGGGCAGGGTAGGAGTGAAGCTTTCTTT | CASSLGQGRSEAFF | - | TRBJ1-1 | TRBV7-9 | -
TGTGCCAGCAACACTGGGGGCAGGGTGAGAGACACCTTC | CASNTGGRVRDTF | - | TRBJ1-2 | TRBV28 | -
TGTGCCAGCAGCCCCCAAACTGAAGCTTTCTTT | CASSPQTEAFF | - | TRBJ1-1 | TRBV7-2 | -
TGTGCCAGCAGCTCATACCCCCGGGGGGACGAAAAACTGTTTTTT | CASSSYPRGDEKLFF | - | TRBJ1-4 | TRBV7-6 | -
TGTGCCAGCAGCTTAAATACAGGATTAGATACGCAGTATTTT | CASSLNTGLDTQYF | - | TRBJ2-3 | TRBV7-3 | -
TGTGCCAGCAGCCGCCCCAGGGATTATGGCTACACCTTC | CASSRPRDYGYTF | - | TRBJ1-2 | TRBV28 | once
TGTGCCAGCAGCTCTCTGGGGACTAGCGATTCAGATACGCAGTATTTT | CASSSLGTSDSDTQYF | TRBD2 | TRBJ2-3 | TRBV7-9 | -
TGCGCCAGCCGGAGCAGAGGGTGGCAAGAGACCCAGTACTTC | CASRSRGWQETQYF | - | TRBJ2-5 | TRBV5-1 | -
TGCAGCGTTGATGGGGACAGGGGGCTCTATAGTGGCTACACCTTC | CSVDGDRGLYSGYTF | TRBD1 | TRBJ1-2 | TRBV29-1 | -
TGTGCCAGCAGGGTAGCGTACTTGCATGAGCAGTTCTTC | CASRVAYLHEQFF | - | TRBJ2-1 | TRBV12-3/TRBV12-4 | -
TGTGCCAGCAGTTCCACAGGGTGGGGTTCACCCCTCCACTTT | CASSSTGWGSPLHF | - | TRBJ1-6 | TRBV27 | -
TGTGCCAGCTCACCAGCAGGACAGCCAACCGCGAAAGGCATATATTTT | CASSPAGQPTAKGIYF | - | TRBJ1-3 | TRBV18 | -
TGCGCCAGCAGCTTCTCTAGCGGGGAGACCCAGTACTTC | CASSFSSGETQYF | TRBD2 | TRBJ2-5 | TRBV5-1 | -
TGTGCCAGCAGCCCGCGGGATCCGATGGCTTTCTTT | CASSPRDPMAFF | - | TRBJ1-1 | TRBV7-2 | few
TGCGCCAGCAGCTATCTCGGGGGGACTGAAGCTTTCTTT | CASSYLGGTEAFF | - | TRBJ1-1 | TRBV5-1 | once
TGTGCCAGCAGACCCCCTAGGACAGAACGATACGAGCAGTACTTC | CASRPPRTERYEQYF | - | TRBJ2-7 | TRBV28 | -
TGTGCCACCAGTGATCCCGGACAGGGCTCCTACAATGAGCAGTTCTTC | CATSDPGQGSYNEQFF | TRBD1 | TRBJ2-1 | TRBV24-1 | -
TGTGCCAGCCGACAGGGGGCTGGAACCGGGGAGCTGTTTTTT | CASRQGAGTGELFF | TRBD1 | TRBJ2-2 | TRBV19 | -
TGTGCCAGCAGTTACAACTTAGGGGTTGGTGTCCACACCGGGGAGCTGTTTTTT | CASSYNLGVGVHTGELFF | - | TRBJ2-2 | TRBV6-2/TRBV6-3 | few
TGTGCCAGCCGGCCTCGGGGGACTGATGAAAAACTGTTTTTT | CASRPRGTDEKLFF | - | TRBJ1-4 | TRBV2 | -
TGTGCCAGCCACCGGGTCGCCCGGAACACCGGGGAGCTGTTTTTT | CASHRVARNTGELFF | - | TRBJ2-2 | TRBV6-5 | -
TGTGCCAGCAGCCTACTTCCAGGGGCAGGGGAGACCCAGTACTTC | CASSLLPGAGETQYF | - | TRBJ2-5 | TRBV7-3 | -
TGTGCCAGCAGTGAATATTTAGGGGCCACTGAAGCTTTCTTT | CASSEYLGATEAFF | - | TRBJ1-1 | TRBV6-1 | -
TGCGCCAGCAGCCCAACTGTGACCTACAATGAGCAGTTCTTC | CASSPTVTYNEQFF | - | TRBJ2-1 | TRBV5-1 | -
TGTGCCAGCAGCTTAGGACTAGTCTCCTCCTACGAGCAGTACTTC | CASSLGLVSSYEQYF | - | TRBJ2-7 | TRBV7-8 | once
TGTGCCAGCAGAGCAGGCGGAGGGCAGCCCCAGCATTTT | CASRAGGGQPQHF | - | TRBJ1-5 | TRBV28 | -
TGCGCCAGCAGCCACGAGGCTACGGGACGGGGGGATCAGCCCCAGCATTTT | CASSHEATGRGDQPQHF | - | TRBJ1-5 | TRBV4-3 | -
TGTGCCAGCAGGCAAGATGGTGAGGCCTACGAGCAGTACTTC | CASRQDGEAYEQYF | - | TRBJ2-7 | TRBV2 | -
TGTGCCAGCTCTCTAGCGGGGACCTACGAGCAGTACTTC | CASSLAGTYEQYF | TRBD2 | TRBJ2-7 | TRBV28 | -
TGTGCCAGCGGACAGGACTACGAGCAGTACTTC | CASGQDYEQYF | TRBD1 | TRBJ2-7 | TRBV3-1/TRBV3-2 | -
TGTGCCAGCAGCTTGATTCAGCTAGCGGGGGAGAATAGCACAGATACGCAGTATTTT | CASSLIQLAGENSTDTQYF | TRBD2 | TRBJ2-3 | TRBV7-3 | -
TGTGCCAGCACCCATTTCGGGACTAGCGGGGGAGGTGAGCAGTTCTTC | CASTHFGTSGGGEQFF | TRBD2 | TRBJ2-1 | TRBV27 | -
TGTGCCAGCAAGCCCTCTGGAAACACCATATATTTT | CASKPSGNTIYF | - | TRBJ1-3 | TRBV28 | -
TGCGCCAGCAGCCAAGAATCATTTAGCAATCAGCCCCAGCATTTT | CASSQESFSNQPQHF | - | TRBJ1-5 | TRBV4-1 | few
TGTGCCAGCAGCCGACTAGCGGGTTCTAGCACAGATACGCAGTATTTT | CASSRLAGSSTDTQYF | TRBD2 | TRBJ2-3 | TRBV3-1/TRBV3-2 | -
TGTGCCAGCAGCCCCCAGGCGGGGACTAGCAATGAGCAGTTCTTC | CASSPQAGTSNEQFF | TRBD2 | TRBJ2-1 | TRBV7-8 | once
TGTGCCAGCAGTTTATACAGGACAGCCAATTCACCCCTCCACTTT | CASSLYRTANSPLHF | - | TRBJ1-6 | TRBV28 | -
TGCGCCAGCAGCCACCTCGGGAACACCGGGGAGCTGTTTTTT | CASSHLGNTGELFF | - | TRBJ2-2 | TRBV4-3 | -
TGTGCCAGCAGCTTCGTATACAGGGGGAGCTCTGGAAACACCATATATTTT | CASSFVYRGSSGNTIYF | TRBD1 | TRBJ1-3 | TRBV7-6 | -
TGTGCCAGCAGTTACACTGGAGGGAAAAGCACAGATACGCAGTATTTT | CASSYTGGKSTDTQYF | - | TRBJ2-3 | TRBV6-6 | -
TGTGCCACCAAAGCCCCCGGGACAGGGAACACCGGGGAGCTGTTTTTT | CATKAPGTGNTGELFF | TRBD1 | TRBJ2-2 | TRBV24-1 | -
TGCAGTGCTAGTGGACAGAACACCGGGGAGCTGTTTTTT | CSASGQNTGELFF | - | TRBJ2-2 | TRBV20-1 | few
TGTGCCAGCATCATCAGGACAGGGAACACTGAAGCTTTCTTT | CASIIRTGNTEAFF | TRBD1 | TRBJ1-1 | TRBV2 | -
TGTGCCAGTAGTATGCAACAAGGGGCAGGGGATTCCTACGAGCAGTACTTC | CASSMQQGAGDSYEQYF | - | TRBJ2-7 | TRBV19 | -
TGTGCCAGCAGCCAAGAATGGGCTAGCGGGAGGGCCGTAGAGACCCAGTACTTC | CASSQEWASGRAVETQYF | TRBD2 | TRBJ2-5 | TRBV4-2 | -
TGTGCCAGCTCACCACCCATGACAGGGGGCGTTAACTATGGCTACACCTTC | CASSPPMTGGVNYGYTF | TRBD1 | TRBJ1-2 | TRBV18 | -